This T cell receptor beta chain derives from a study of spatial heterogeneity in lung cancer. At the level of the study: The study observed each unique TCR and UMI combination more than ten times on average in raw reads. Study-level findings and limits: The study found that expanded intratumoral alpha and beta TCR counts tracked tumor mutation counts.

The presence of a unique molecular identifier marked each TCR cDNA molecule. Using its own MiXCR run on the 5' RACE reads, TCRdb lists one record per CDR3 protein. The table has 4,500 to 5,000 distinct CDR3 sequences, around 12% seen once. J was trimmed by 0 bases and V by 4 bases; bases with no gene match: 3. CDR1 is MNHEY, CDR2 SVGAGI, per germline. CDR3 length: 15 amino acids. By its share, this clonotype is medium-sized. Its matching antigen is unknown. Because this beta chain is a stray read in a library intended to capture alpha chains, its abundance should not be given much weight. The time point: sample taken at primary tumor resection. Samples were donated by 72 untreated early-stage non-small cell lung cancer patients. Unsorted tumor, nontumor lung tissue or cryopreserved PBMC supplied the whole RNA.

Sequenced here: lung tumor tissue, sampled at surgery. This sequence was found in a male donor with early-stage non-small cell lung cancer. The chain carries TRBV6-5 and TRBJ1-1, with 9 bases lining up with TRBD1. This CDR3 is CASSSGTGLNTEAFF. The CDR3 nucleotides are TGTGCCAGCAGTTCCGGGACAGGGTTGAACACTGAAGCTTTCTTT.